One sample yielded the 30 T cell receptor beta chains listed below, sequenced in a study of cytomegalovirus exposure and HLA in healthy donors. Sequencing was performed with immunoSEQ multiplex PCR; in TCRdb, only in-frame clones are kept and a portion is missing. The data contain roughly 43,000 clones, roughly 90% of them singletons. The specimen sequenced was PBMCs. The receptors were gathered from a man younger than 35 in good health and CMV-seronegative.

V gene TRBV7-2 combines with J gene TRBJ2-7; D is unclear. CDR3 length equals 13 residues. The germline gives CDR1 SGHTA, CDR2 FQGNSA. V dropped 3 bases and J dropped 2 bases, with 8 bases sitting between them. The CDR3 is CASSLRLTYEQYF. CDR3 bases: TGTGCCAGCAGCTTGAGACTCACCTACGAGCAGTACTTC.

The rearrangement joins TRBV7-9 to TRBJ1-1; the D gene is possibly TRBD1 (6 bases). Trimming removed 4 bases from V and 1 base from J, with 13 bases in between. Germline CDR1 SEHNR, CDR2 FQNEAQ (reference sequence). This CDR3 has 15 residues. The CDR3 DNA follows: TGTGCCAGCAGCTCTGAACAGGGCGGGAACACTGAAGCTTTCTTT. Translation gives CASSSEQGGNTEAFF.

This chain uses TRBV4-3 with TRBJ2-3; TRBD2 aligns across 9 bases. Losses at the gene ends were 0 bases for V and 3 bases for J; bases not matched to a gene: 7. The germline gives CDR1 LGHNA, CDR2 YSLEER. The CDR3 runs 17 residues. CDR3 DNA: TGCGCCAGCAGCCAAGATCTCGGACTAGCGAGAACAGATACGCAGTATTTT. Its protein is CASSQDLGLARTDTQYF.

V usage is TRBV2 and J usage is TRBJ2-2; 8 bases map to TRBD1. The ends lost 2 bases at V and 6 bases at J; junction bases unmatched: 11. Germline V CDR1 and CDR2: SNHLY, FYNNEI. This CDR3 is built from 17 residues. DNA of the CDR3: TGTGCCAGCAGTGAAACGTTTCGGACAGGGCTAGCCGGGGAGCTGTTTTTT. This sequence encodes CASSETFRTGLAGELFF.

The CDR3 DNA reads as TGTGCCAGCAGCTTAGCGGGCAGGGCCGCTGAAGCTTTCTTT. Protein product: CASSLAGRAAEAFF. The gene calls are TRBV7-2 and TRBJ1-1, with a weak D call TRBD1 (5 bases). There are 14 residues in the CDR3. Deletions cut 0 bases from V and 6 bases from J, with 11 bases between. CDR1 and CDR2 (germline): SGHTA, FQGNSA. Full variable domain (remainder filled in from reference TRBV7-2 and TRBJ1-1): GAGVSQSPSNKVTEKGKDVELRCDPISGHTALYWYRQSLGQGLEFLIYFQGNSAPDKSGLPSDRFSAERTGGSVSTLTIQRTQQEDSAVYLCASSLAGRAAEAFFGQGTRLTVV.

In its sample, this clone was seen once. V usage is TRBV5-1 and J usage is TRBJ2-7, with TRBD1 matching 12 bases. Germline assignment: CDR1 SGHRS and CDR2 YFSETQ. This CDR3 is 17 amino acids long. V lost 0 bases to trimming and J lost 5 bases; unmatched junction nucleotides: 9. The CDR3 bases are TGCGCCAGCAGCTTGGGCGGAGGGACAGGGGGCGCGGACGAGCAGTACTTC. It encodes CASSLGGGTGGADEQYF.

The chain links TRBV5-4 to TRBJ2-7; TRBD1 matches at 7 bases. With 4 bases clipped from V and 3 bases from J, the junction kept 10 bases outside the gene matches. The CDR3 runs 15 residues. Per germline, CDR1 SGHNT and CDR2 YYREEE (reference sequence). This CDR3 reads CASSERTGADYEQYF. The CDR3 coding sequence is TGTGCCAGCAGCGAACGAACAGGGGCGGACTACGAGCAGTACTTC.

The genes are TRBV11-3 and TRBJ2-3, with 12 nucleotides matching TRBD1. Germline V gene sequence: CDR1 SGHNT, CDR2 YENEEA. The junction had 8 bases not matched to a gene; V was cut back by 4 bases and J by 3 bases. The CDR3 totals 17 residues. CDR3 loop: CASSSGQGAVGTDTQYF. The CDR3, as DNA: TGTGCCAGCAGCTCGGGACAGGGGGCTGTAGGGACAGATACGCAGTATTTT.

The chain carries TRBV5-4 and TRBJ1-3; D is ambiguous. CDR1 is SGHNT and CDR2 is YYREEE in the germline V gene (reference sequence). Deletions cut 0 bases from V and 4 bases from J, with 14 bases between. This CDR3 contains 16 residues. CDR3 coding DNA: TGTGCCAGCAGCTTGGGAGCCAGACCGGGGGGAAACACCATATATTTT. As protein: CASSLGARPGGNTIYF.

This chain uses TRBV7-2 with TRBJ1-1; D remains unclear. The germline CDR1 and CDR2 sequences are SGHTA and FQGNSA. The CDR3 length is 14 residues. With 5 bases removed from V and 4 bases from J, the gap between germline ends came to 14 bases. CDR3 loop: CASSLTNRGTEAFF. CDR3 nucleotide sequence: TGTGCCAGCAGCCTGACTAACCGGGGCACTGAAGCTTTCTTT.

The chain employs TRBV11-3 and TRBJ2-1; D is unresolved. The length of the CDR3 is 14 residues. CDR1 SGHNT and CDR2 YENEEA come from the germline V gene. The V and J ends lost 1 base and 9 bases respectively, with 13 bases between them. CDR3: CASSLGASEGEQFF. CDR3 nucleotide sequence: TGTGCCAGCAGCTTAGGGGCCTCAGAAGGTGAGCAGTTCTTC.

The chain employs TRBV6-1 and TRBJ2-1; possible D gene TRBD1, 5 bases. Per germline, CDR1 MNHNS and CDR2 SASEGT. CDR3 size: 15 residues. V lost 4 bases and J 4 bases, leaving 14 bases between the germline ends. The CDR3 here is CASSGGRPTYNEQFF. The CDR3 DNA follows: TGTGCCAGCAGTGGGGGCAGGCCGACATACAATGAGCAGTTCTTC.

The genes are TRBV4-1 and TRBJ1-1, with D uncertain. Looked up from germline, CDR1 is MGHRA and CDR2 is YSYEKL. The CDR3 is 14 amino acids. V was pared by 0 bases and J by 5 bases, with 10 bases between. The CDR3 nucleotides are TGCGCCAGCAGCCAAGAGATGAGGCAGACTGAAGCTTTCTTT. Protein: CASSQEMRQTEAFF.

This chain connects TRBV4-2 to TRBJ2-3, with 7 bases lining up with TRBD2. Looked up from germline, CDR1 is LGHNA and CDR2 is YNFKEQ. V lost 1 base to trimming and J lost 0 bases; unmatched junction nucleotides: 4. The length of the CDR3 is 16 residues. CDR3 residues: CASSQGTSESTDTQYF. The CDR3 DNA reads TGTGCCAGCAGCCAAGGAACTAGCGAGAGCACAGATACGCAGTATTTT.

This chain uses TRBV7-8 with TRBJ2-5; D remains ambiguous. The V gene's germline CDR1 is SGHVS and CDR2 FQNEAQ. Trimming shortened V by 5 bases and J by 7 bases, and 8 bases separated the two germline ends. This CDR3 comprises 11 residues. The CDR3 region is CASSLDSTQYF. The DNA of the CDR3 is TGTGCCAGCAGCCTAGACTCGACCCAGTACTTC.

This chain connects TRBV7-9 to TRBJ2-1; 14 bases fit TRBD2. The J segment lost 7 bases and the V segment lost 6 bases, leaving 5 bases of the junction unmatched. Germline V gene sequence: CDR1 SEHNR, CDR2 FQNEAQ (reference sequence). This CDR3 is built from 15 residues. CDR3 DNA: TGTGCCAGCAGGTTGACTAGCGGGGGGGCGAATGAGCAGTTCTTC. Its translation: CASRLTSGGANEQFF. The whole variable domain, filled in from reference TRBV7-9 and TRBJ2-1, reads DTGVSQNPRHKITKRGQNVTFRCDPISEHNRLYWYRQTLGQGPEFLTYFQNEAQLEKSRLLSDRFSAERPKGSFSTLEIQRTEQGDSAMYLCASRLTSGGANEQFFGPGTRLTVL.

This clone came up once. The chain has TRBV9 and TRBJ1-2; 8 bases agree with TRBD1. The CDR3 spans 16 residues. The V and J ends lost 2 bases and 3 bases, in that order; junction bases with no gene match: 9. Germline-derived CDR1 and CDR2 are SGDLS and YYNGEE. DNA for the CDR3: TGTGCCAGCAGCGTTGGGGTACAGGGGGGTCACTATGGCTACACCTTC. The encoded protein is CASSVGVQGGHYGYTF.

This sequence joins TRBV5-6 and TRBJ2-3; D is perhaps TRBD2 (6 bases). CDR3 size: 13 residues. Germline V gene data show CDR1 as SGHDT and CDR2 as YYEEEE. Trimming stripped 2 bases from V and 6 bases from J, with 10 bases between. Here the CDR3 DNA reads TGTGCCAGCAGCTTTCTAGGAGGGGATACGCAGTATTTT. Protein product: CASSFLGGDTQYF. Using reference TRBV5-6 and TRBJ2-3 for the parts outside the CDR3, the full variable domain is DAGVTQSPTHLIKTRGQQVTLRCSPKSGHDTVSWYQQALGQGPQFIFQYYEEEERQRGNFPDRFSGHQFPNYSSELNVNALLLGDSALYLCASSFLGGDTQYFGPGTRLTVL.

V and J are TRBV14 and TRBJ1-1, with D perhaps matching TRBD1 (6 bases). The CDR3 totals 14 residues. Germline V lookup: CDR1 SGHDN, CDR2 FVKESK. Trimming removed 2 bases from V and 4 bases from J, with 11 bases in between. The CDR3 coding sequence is TGTGCCAGCAGCCAAAACAGGGTTCTCACTGAAGCTTTCTTT. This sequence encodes CASSQNRVLTEAFF.

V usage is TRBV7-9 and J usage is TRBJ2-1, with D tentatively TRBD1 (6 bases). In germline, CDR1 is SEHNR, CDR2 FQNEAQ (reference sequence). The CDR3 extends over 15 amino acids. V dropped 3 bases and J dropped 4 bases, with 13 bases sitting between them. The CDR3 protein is CASSFVQGSYNEQFF. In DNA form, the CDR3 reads TGTGCCAGCAGCTTTGTACAGGGCTCGTACAATGAGCAGTTCTTC.

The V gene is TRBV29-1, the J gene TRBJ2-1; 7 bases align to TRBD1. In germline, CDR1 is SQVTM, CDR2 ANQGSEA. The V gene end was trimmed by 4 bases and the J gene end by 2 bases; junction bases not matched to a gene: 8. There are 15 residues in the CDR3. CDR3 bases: TGCAGCGTTGTGCCCGACAGGGTGACCTACAATGAGCAGTTCTTC. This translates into CSVVPDRVTYNEQFF.

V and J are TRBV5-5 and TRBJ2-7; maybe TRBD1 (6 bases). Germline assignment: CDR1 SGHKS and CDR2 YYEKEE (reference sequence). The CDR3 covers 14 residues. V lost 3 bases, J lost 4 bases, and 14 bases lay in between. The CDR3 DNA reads TGTGCCAGCAGCTCTACGACAGGCGGGTACGAGCAGTACTTC. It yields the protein CASSSTTGGYEQYF.

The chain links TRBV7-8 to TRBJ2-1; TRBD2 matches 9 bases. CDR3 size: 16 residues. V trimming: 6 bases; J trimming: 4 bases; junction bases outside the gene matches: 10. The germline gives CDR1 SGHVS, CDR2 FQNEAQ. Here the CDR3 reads CASRSSASGVYNEQFF. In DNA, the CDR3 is TGTGCCAGCAGATCAAGTGCTAGCGGGGTATACAATGAGCAGTTCTTC.

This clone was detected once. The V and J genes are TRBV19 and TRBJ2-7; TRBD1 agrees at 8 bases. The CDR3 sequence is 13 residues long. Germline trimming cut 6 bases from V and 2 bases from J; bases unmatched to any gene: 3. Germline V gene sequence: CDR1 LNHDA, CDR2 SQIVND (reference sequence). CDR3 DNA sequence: TGTGCCAGTAGAGCGGACAGGGCCTACGAGCAGTACTTC. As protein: CASRADRAYEQYF.

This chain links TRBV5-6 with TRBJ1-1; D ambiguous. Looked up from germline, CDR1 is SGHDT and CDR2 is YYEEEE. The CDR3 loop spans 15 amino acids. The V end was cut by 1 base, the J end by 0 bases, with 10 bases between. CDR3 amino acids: CASSLLREVNTEAFF. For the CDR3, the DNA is TGTGCCAGCAGCTTGCTCCGAGAGGTGAACACTGAAGCTTTCTTT.

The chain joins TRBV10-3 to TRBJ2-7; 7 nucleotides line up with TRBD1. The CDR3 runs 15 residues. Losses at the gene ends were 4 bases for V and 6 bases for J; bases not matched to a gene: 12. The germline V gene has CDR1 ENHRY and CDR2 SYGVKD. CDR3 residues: CAISGNRGHSAEQYF. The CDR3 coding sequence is TGTGCCATCAGTGGAAACAGGGGCCACTCCGCCGAGCAGTACTTC.

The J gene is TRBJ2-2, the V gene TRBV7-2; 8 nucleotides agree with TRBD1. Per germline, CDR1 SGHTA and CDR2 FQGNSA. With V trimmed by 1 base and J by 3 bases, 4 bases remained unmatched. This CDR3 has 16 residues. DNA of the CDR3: TGTGCCAGCAGCTTAGTGGCAGGGGGCGACACCGGGGAGCTGTTTTTT. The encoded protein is CASSLVAGGDTGELFF.

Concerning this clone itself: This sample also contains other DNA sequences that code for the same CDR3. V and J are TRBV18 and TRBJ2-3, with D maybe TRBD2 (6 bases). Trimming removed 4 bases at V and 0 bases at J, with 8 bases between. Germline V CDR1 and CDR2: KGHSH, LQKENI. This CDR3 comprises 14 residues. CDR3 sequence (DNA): TGTGCCAGCTCACTCGGGACTAGCACAGATACGCAGTATTTT. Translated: CASSLGTSTDTQYF.

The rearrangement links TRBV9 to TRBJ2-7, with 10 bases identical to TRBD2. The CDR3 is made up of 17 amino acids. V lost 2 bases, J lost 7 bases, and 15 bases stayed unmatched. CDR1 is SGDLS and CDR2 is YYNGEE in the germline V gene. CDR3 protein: CASSVDPSGGALEEQYF. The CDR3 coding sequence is TGTGCCAGCAGCGTCGACCCAAGCGGGGGGGCCTTGGAGGAGCAGTACTTC.

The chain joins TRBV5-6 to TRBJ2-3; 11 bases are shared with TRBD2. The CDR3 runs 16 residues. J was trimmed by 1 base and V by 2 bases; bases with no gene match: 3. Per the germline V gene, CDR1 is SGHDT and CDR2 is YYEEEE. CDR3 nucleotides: TGTGCCAGCAGCTTTGGGACTAGCGGAGGCACAGATACGCAGTATTTT. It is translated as CASSFGTSGGTDTQYF.